This T cell receptor (beta chain) was retrieved from a study of shared T cell receptors in the human thymus (dated by TCRdb to about 2021). Turning to the overall study: The study investigated the way shared, self-reactive T-cell receptor alpha chains are produced in the human thymus.

Points on this clone: Its antigen is unknown. Base qualities are not at hand, and no much larger clone is one base apart.

CDR1 WNHNN and CDR2 SYGVQD are derived from the germline V gene (reference sequence). Including the terminal cysteine and phenylalanine, the CDR3 comprises 14 residues. Of all the DNA, just the CDR3 is kept, 42 bases in frame from base 1. Trimmed from V: 4 bases; trimmed from J: 4 bases; junction bases lacking a gene match: 4. The library was built by means of the immunoSEQ multiplex PCR assay. Drawn from immuneACCESS, this table holds only the in-frame rearrangements with V and J called that TCRdb kept. Clones are partly lost; checked studies trace under half to an unresolved V gene and leave the rest unexplained. The sample records more than 550,000 clones, 80% to 90% of which are singletons. The ten largest account for roughly 0.01% of the sample. These sequences were also reported in another study, on human thymus T cells. That second publication adds: The donors were immunologically healthy infants in Finland who had open corrective cardiac surgery for congenital heart defects. Thymus tissue was obtained as surgical resects removed during corrective cardiac surgery. Both the thymic and the peripheral blood repertoires appeared to show biased V and J gene segment usage. The related research reported highly overlapping thymic TCR repertoires among unrelated individuals. The study used under 10 infant thymus samples plus four related peripheral blood samples to characterize TCR alpha and beta repertoires. Donor ages ranging from about 7 to 250 days were recorded, and about six male and two female infants were included in the cohort. Thymocytes were mechanically released from the tissue and were stored as pellets of about 9.5-33 million cells at -70 degrees C. A QIAsymphony instrument was used to extract genomic DNA from the frozen cell pellets. The immunoSEQ multiplex PCR assay was used to amplify the TCRB and TCRAD loci from a standardized quantity of quality-controlled genomic DNA. The amplicons covered the V(D)J region and were long enough to include the CDR3 and to identify the V and J genes. Through the commercial immunoSEQ service, the amplicons were sequenced on an Illumina platform. Primer bias and sequencing errors were corrected as previously described, and TCRAD and TCRB definitions were based on the IMGT database. immunoSEQ Analyzer 3.0 and VDJTools were used for repertoire analysis, which covered basic statistics, V/J segment usage, diversity estimates, rarefaction and pairwise overlap. To estimate diversity, the Chao1, ChaoE, Efron-Thisted, Shannon and inverse Simpson indices were applied, and diversity was also estimated on datasets down-sampled to the smallest sample. Repertoire overlap used strict matching of CDR3 nucleotide sequence, V gene and J gene, with Jaccard-based multidimensional scaling clustering. On average, around 780,000 unique TCRB clonotypes were obtained from thymus samples, compared with approximately 84,000 from blood samples.

The chain joins TRBV10-1 to TRBJ1-1; 9 central bases correspond to TRBD1. The TCR was taken from a girl less than two years old with a congenital heart defect. Donor details come from another sample of the same person, matched by shared clones. Sequencing was carried out using thymocytes. The nucleotides read TGCGCCAGCAGTGTAGGACAGGGGACCACTGAAGCTTTCTTT. Its protein is CASSVGQGTTEAFF.